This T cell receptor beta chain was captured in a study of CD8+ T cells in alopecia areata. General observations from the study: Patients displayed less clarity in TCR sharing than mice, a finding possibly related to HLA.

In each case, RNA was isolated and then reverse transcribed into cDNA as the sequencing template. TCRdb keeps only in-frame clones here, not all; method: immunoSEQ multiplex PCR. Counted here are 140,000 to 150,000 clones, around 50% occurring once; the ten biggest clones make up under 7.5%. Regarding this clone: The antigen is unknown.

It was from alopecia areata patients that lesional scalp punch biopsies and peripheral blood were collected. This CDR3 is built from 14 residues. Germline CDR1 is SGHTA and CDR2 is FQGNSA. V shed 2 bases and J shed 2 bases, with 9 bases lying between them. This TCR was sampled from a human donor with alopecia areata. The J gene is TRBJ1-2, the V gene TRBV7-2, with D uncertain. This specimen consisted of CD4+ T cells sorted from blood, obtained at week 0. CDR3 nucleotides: TGTGCCAGCAGCTTATACAACGGGAACTATGGCTACACCTTC. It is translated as CASSLYNGNYGYTF.